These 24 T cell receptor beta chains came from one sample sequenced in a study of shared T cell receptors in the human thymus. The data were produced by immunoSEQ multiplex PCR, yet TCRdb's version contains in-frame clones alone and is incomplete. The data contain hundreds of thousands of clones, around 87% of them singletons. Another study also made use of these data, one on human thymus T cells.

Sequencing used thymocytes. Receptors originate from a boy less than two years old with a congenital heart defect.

The CDR3 DNA follows: TGTGCCAGCAGCGCGTCGGGGTCGACCTACGAGCAGTACTTC. Residues: CASSASGSTYEQYF. The V gene is TRBV5-8, the J gene TRBJ2-7; D perhaps matches TRBD2 (5 bases). The CDR3 covers 14 residues. V lost 4 bases to trimming and J lost 2 bases, with 13 bases between them. In germline, CDR1 is SGHTS, CDR2 YDEGEE.

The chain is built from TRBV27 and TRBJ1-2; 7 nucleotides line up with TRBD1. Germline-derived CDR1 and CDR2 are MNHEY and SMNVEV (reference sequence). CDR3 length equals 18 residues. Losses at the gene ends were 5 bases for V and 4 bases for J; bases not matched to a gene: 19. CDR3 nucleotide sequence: TGTGCCAGCAGTCTCTCTAGACAGGGAGTACTACCAGTCTATGGCTACACCTTC. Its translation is CASSLSRQGVLPVYGYTF.

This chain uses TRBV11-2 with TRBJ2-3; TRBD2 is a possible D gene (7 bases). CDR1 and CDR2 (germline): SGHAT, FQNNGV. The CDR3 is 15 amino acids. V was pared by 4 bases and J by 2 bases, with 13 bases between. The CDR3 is CASSSRGADTDTQYF. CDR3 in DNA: TGTGCCAGCAGCTCCCGGGGGGCCGACACAGATACGCAGTATTTT.

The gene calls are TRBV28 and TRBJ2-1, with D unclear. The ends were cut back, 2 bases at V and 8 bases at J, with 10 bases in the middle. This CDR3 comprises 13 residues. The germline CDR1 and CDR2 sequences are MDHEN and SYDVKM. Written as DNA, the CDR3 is TGTGCCAGCAGTTTACGGCCGAGCGATGAGCAGTTCTTC. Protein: CASSLRPSDEQFF.

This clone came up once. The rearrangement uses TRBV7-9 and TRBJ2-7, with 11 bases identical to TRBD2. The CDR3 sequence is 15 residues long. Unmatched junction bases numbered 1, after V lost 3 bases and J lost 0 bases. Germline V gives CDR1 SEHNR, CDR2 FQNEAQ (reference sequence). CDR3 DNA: TGTGCCAGCAGCTTGACTAGCGGGGACTCCTACGAGCAGTACTTC. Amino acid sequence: CASSLTSGDSYEQYF.

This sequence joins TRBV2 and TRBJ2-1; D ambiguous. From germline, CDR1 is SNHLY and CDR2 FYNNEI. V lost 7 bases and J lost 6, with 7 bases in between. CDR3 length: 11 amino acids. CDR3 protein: CASNGGNEQFF. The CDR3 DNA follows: TGTGCCAGCAATGGCGGCAATGAGCAGTTCTTC. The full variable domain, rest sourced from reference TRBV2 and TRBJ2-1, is EPEVTQTPSHQVTQMGQEVILRCVPISNHLYFYWYRQILGQKVEFLVSFYNNEISEKSEIFDDQFSVERPDGSNFTLKIRSTKLEDSAMYFCASNGGNEQFFGPGTRLTVL.

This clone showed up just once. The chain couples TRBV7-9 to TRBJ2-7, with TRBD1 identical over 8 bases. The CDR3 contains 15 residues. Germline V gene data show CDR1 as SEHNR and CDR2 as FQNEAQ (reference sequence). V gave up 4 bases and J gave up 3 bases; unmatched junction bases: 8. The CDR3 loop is CASSSPTGELYEQYF. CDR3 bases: TGTGCCAGCAGCTCCCCGACAGGGGAACTCTACGAGCAGTACTTC.

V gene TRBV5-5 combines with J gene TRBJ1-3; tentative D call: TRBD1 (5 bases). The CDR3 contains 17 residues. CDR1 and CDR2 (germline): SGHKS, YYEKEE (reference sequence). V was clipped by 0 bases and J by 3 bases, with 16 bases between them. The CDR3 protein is CASSLAGGAFFGNTIYF. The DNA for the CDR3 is TGTGCCAGCAGCTTGGCCGGCGGGGCATTCTTTGGAAACACCATATATTTT.

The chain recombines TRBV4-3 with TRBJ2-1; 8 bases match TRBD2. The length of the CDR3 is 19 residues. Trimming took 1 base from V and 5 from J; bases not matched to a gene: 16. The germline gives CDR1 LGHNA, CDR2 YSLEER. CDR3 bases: TGCGCCAGCAGCCAAGTTGCGGGAGGTCAGTTTACACATGACAATGAGCAGTTCTTC. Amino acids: CASSQVAGGQFTHDNEQFF.

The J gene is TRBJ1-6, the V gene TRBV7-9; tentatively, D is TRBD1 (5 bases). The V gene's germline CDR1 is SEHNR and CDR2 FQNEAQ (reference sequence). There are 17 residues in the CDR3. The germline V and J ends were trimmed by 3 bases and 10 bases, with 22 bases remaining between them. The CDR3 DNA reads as TGTGCCAGCAGCTTCACGACGACGGCAGGGATAGAGTCACCCCTCCACTTT. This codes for CASSFTTTAGIESPLHF.

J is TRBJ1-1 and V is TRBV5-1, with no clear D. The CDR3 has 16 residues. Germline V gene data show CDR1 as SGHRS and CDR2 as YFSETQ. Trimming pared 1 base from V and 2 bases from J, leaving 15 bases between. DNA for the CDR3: TGCGCCAGCAGCTTGCATCCGGGTCGGGGAAACACTGAAGCTTTCTTT. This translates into CASSLHPGRGNTEAFF.

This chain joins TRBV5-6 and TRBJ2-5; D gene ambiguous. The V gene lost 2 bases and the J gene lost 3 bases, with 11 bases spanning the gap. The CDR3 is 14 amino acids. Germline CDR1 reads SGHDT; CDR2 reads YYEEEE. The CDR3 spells CASSLRHTEETQYF. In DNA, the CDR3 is TGTGCCAGCAGCTTACGACACACGGAAGAGACCCAGTACTTC.

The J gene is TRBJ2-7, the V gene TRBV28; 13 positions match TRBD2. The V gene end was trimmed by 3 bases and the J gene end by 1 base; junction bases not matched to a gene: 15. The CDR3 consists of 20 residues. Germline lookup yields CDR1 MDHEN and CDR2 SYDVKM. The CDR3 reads CASSLQRTSGRSSESYEQYF. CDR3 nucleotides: TGTGCCAGCAGTTTGCAACGGACTAGCGGGAGATCCTCTGAATCCTACGAGCAGTACTTC.

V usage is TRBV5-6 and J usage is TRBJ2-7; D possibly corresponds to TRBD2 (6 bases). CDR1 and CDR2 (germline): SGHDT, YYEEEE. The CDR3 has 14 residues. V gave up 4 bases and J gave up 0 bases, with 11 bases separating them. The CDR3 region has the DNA TGTGCCAGCAGCGGCCGGGACTTCTCCTACGAGCAGTACTTC. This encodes CASSGRDFSYEQYF.

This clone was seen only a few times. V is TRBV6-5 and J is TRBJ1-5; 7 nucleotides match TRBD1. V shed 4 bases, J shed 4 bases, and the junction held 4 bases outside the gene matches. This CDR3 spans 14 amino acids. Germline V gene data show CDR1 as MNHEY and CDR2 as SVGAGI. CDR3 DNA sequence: TGTGCCAGCAGTTGCAGGGGGGAGAATCAGCCCCAGCATTTT. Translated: CASSCRGENQPQHF.

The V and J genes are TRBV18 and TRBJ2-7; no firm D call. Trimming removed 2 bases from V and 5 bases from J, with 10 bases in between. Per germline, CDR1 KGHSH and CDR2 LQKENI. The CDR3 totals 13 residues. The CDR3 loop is CASSPASPHEQYF. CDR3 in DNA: TGTGCCAGCTCACCAGCTAGTCCCCACGAGCAGTACTTC.

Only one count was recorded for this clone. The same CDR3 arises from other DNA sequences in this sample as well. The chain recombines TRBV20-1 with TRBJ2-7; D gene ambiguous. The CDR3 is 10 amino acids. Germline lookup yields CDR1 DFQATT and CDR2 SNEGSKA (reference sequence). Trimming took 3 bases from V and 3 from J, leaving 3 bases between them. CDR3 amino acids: CSARYYEQYF. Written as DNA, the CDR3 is TGCAGTGCTAGGTACTACGAGCAGTACTTC.

The CDR3 sequence: CASSRQATGDTEAFF. CDR3 coding DNA: TGTGCCAGCAGTCGACAGGCAACTGGGGACACTGAAGCTTTCTTT. The rearrangement links TRBV6-5 to TRBJ1-1; D is perhaps TRBD1 (6 bases). V was trimmed by 5 bases and J by 3 bases, leaving 16 bases between them. The CDR3 contains 15 residues. Germline lookup yields CDR1 MNHEY and CDR2 SVGAGI.

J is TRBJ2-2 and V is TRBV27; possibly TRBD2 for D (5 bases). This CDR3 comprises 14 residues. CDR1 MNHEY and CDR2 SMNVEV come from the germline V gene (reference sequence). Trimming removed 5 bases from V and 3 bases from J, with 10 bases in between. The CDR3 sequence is CASSKDLYTGELFF. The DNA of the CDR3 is TGTGCCAGCAGTAAGGACTTATACACCGGGGAGCTGTTTTTT.

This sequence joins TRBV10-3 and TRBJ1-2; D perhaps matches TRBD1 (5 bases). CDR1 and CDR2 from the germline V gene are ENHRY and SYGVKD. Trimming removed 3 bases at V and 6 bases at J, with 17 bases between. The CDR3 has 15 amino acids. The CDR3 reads CAISDLCVLGDGYTF. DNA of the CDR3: TGTGCCATCAGTGACTTGTGCGTGTTAGGGGATGGCTACACCTTC.

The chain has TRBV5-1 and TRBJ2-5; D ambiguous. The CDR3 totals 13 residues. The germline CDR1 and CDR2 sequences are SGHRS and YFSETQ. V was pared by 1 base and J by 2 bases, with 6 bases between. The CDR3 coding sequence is TGCGCCAGCAGCTTGCGTACACAAGAGACCCAGTACTTC. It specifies CASSLRTQETQYF.

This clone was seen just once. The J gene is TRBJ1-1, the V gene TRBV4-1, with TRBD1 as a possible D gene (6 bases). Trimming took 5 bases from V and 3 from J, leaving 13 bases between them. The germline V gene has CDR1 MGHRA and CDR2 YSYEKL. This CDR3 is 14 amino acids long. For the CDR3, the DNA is TGCGCCAGCAGCTCCAACAGGGTAGACACTGAAGCTTTCTTT. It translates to CASSSNRVDTEAFF.

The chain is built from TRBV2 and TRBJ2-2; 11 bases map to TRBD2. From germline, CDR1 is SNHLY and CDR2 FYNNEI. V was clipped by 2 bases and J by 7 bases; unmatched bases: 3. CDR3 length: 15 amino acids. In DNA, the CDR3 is TGTGCCAGCAGTGAACTAGCGGGGGGTTTCGGGGAGCTGTTTTTT. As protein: CASSELAGGFGELFF.

CDR3 DNA sequence: TGTGCCAGCACCAGACCGGGACAGGGTCCTAACGAGCAGTACTTC. It is translated as CASTRPGQGPNEQYF. The chain recombines TRBV27 with TRBJ2-7; 9 bases map to TRBD1. The CDR3 covers 15 residues. Trimming at V came to 7 bases and at J to 5 bases, leaving 12 bases not matched to a gene. Germline values: CDR1 MNHEY, CDR2 SMNVEV (reference sequence).